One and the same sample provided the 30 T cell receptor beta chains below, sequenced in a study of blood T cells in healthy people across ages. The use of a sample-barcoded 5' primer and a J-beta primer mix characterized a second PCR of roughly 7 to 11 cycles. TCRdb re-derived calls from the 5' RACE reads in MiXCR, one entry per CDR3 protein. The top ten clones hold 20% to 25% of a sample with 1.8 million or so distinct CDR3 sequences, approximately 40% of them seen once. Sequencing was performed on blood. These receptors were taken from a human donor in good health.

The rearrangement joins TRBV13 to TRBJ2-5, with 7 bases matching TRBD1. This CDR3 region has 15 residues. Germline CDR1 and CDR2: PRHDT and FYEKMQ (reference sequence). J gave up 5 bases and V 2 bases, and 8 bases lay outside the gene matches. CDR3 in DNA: TGTGCCAGCAGCTTATGGGCAGGGGGATTGGAGACCCAGTACTTC. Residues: CASSLWAGGLETQYF.

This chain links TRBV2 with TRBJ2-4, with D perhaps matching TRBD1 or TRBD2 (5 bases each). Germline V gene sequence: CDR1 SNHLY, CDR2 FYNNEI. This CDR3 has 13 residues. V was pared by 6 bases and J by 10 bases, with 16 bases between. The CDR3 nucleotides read TGTGCCAGCAGGGGGGTTGGGGTAGGGATTCAGTACTTC. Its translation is CASRGVGVGIQYF.

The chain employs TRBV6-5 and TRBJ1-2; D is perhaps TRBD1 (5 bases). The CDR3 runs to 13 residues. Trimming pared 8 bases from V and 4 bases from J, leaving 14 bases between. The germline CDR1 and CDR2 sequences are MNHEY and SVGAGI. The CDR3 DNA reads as TGTGCCAGCTATGAACCAGGGCGCTATGGCTACACCTTC. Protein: CASYEPGRYGYTF.

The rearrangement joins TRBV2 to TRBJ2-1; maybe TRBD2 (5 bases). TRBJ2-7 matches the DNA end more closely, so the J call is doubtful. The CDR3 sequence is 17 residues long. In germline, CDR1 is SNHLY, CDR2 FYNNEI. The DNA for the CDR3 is TGTGCCAGCAGGGATTCAGGACTCAATAGCTCCTACAATGAGCAGTACTTC. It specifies CASRDSGLNSSYNEQYF.

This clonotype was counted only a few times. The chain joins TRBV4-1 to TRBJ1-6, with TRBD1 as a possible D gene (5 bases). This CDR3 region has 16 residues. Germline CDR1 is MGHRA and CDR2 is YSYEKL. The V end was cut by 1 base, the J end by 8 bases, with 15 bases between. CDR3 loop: CASSQATRMGHSPLHF. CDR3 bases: TGCGCCAGCAGCCAAGCGACAAGGATGGGGCATTCACCCCTCCACTTT.

The CDR3: CANRTWGYTEAFF. CDR3 in DNA: TGTGCCAACAGGACTTGGGGTTACACTGAAGCTTTCTTT. The genes are TRBV6-1 and TRBJ1-1, with TRBD1 as a possible D gene (5 bases). The CDR3 loop spans 13 amino acids. Germline lookup yields CDR1 MNHNS and CDR2 SASEGT. V was clipped by 10 bases and J by 3 bases, with 15 bases between them.

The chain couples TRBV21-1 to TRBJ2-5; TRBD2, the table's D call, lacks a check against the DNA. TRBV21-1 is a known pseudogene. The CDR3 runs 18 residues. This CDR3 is CASRKQGISGGQQETQYF. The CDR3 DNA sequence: TGTGCCAGCAGAAAACAGGGGATTAGCGGGGGGCAACAAGAGACCCAGTACTTC.

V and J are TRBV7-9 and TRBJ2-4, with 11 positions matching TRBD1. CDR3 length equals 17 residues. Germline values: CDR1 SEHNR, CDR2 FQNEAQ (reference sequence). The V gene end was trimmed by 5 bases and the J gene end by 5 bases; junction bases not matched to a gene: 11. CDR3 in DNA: TGTGCCAGCAGCCCAGACCGGGGACAGGGGGTCCAAAACATTCAGTACTTC. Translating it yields CASSPDRGQGVQNIQYF.

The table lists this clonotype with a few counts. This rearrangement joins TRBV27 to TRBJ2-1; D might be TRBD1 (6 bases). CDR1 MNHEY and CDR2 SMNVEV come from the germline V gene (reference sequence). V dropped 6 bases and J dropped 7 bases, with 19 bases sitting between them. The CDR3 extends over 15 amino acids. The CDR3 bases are TGTGCCAGCAGCTATCAAGGGCAGGGGACGAATGAGCAGTTCTTC. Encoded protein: CASSYQGQGTNEQFF.

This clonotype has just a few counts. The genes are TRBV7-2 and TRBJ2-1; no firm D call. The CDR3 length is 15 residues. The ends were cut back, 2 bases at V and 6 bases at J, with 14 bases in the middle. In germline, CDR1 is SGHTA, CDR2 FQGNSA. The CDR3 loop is CASSLSSYLGNEQFF. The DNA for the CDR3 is TGTGCCAGCAGCTTATCATCCTATCTAGGCAATGAGCAGTTCTTC.

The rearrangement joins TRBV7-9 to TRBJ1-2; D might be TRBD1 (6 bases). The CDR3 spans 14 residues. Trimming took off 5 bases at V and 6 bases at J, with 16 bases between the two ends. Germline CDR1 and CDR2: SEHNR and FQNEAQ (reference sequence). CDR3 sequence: CASSPLGGNHGYTF. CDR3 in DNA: TGTGCCAGCAGCCCTTTGGGGGGCAACCATGGCTACACCTTC.

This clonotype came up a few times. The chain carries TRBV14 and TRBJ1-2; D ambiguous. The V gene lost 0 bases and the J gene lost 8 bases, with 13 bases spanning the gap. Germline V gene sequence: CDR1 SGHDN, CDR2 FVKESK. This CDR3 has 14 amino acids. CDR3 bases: TGTGCCAGCAGCCAAGATATATGGGTTGAGGGCTACACCTTC. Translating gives CASSQDIWVEGYTF.

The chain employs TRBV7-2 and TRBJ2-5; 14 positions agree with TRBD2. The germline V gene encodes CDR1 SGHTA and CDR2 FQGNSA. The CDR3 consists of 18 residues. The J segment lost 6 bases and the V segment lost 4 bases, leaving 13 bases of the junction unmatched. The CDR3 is CASSSHRTSGGSGKTQYF. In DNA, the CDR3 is TGTGCCAGCAGCTCCCATCGGACTAGCGGGGGGTCCGGGAAGACCCAGTACTTC.

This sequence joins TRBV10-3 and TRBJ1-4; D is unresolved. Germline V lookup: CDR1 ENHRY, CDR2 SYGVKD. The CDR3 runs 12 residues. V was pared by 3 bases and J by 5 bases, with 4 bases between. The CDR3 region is CAISDLNEKLFF. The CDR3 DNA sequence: TGTGCCATCAGTGACCTGAATGAAAAACTGTTTTTT.

CDR3 nucleotides: TGCAGTGCTCCAAACAGGGAGCCCGGAGGGGACAATGAGCAGTTCTTC. This sequence encodes CSAPNREPGGDNEQFF. The rearrangement joins TRBV20-1 to TRBJ2-1, with D perhaps being TRBD1 or TRBD2 (6 bases each). The CDR3 length is 16 residues. CDR1 and CDR2 (germline): DFQATT, SNEGSKA (reference sequence). Trimming took off 5 bases at V and 5 bases at J, with 22 bases between the two ends.

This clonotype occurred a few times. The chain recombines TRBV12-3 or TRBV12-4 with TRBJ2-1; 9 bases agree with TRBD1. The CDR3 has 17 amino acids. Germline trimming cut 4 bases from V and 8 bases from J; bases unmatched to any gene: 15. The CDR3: CASSWTAGTGNRDEQFF. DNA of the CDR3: TGTGCCAGCAGTTGGACCGCCGGGACAGGGAATCGGGATGAGCAGTTCTTC.

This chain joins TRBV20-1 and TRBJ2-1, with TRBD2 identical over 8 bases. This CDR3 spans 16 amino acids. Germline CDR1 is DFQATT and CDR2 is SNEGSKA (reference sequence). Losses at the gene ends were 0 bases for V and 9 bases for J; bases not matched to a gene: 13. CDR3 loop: CSARDVVPGGPAEQFF. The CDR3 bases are TGCAGTGCTAGAGATGTTGTACCGGGGGGGCCGGCTGAGCAGTTCTTC.

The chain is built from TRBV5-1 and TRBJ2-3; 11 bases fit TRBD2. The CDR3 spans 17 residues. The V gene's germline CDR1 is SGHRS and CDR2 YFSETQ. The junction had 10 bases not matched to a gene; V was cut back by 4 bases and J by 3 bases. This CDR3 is CASSLNSGGAATDTQYF. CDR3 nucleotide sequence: TGCGCCAGCAGCCTTAATAGCGGGGGGGCCGCAACAGATACGCAGTATTTT.

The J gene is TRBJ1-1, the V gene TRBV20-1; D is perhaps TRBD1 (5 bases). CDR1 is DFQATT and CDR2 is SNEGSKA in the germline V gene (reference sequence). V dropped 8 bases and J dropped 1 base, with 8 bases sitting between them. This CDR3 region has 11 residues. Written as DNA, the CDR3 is TGCAGTACCGACAGGAACACTGAAGCTTTCTTT. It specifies CSTDRNTEAFF.

In nucleotides, the CDR3 is TGTGCCAGCAGGTTGGATGAGGGGAGAGAGACCCAGTACTTC. Encoded protein: CASRLDEGRETQYF. The chain links TRBV12-3 or TRBV12-4 to TRBJ2-7; perhaps D is TRBD1 or TRBD2 (5 bases each). The J call may be wrong; the DNA end is better matched by TRBJ2-5. CDR3 length: 14 residues.

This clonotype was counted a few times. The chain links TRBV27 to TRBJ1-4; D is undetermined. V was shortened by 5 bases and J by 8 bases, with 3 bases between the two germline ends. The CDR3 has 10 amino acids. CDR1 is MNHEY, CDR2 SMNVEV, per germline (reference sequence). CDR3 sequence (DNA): TGTGCCAGCAGTCCCGAAAAACTGTTTTTT. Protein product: CASSPEKLFF.

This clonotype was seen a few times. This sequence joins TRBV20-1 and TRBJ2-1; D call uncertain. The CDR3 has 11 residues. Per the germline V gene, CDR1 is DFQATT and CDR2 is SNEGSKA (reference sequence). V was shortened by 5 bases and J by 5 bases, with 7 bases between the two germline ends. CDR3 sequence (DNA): TGCAGTGCTTGGGTGGACAATGAGCAGTTCTTC. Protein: CSAWVDNEQFF.

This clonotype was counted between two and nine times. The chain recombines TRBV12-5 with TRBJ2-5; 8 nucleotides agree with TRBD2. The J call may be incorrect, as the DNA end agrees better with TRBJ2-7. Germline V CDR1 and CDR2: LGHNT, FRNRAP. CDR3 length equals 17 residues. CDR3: CASGPSLSGAWGYEQYF. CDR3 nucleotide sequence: TGTGCTAGTGGTCCCTCCCTTAGCGGGGCTTGGGGCTACGAGCAGTACTTC.

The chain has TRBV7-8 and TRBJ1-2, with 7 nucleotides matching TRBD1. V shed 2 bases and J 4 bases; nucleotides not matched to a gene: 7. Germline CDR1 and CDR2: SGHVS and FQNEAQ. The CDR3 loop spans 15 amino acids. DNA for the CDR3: TGTGCCAGCAGCTTATTCGACAGGGAAGGCTATGGCTACACCTTC. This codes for CASSLFDREGYGYTF.

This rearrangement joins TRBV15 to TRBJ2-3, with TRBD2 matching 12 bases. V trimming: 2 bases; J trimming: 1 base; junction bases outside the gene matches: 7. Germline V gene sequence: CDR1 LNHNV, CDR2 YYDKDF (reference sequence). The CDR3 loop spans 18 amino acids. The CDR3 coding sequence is TGTGCCACCAGCAGACTAGCGGGGGGGCTAATTGGCACAGATACGCAGTATTTT. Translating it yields CATSRLAGGLIGTDTQYF.

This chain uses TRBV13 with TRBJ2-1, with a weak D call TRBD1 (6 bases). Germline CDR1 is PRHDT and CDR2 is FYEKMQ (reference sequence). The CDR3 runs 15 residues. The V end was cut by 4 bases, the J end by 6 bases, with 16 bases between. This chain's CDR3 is CASSWHRDPSNEQFF. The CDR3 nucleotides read TGTGCCAGCAGCTGGCACAGGGATCCGAGCAATGAGCAGTTCTTC.

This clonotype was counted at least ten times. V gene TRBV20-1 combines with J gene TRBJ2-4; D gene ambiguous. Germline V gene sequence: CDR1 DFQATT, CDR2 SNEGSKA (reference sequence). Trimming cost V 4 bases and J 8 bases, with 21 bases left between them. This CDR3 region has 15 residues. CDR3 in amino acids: CSATESSRLFDIQYF. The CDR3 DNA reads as TGCAGTGCTACCGAGTCGTCGAGACTCTTTGACATTCAGTACTTC.

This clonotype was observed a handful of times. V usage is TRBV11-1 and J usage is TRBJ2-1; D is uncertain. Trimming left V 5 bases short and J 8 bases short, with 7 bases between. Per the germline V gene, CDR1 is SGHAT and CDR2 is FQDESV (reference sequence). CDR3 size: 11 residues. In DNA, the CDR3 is TGTGCCAGCAGCCAACAGTATGAGCAGTTCTTC. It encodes CASSQQYEQFF. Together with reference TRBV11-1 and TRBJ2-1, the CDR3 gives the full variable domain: EAEVAQSPRYKITEKSQAVAFWCDPISGHATLYWYRQILGQGPELLVQFQDESVVDDSQLPKDRFSAERLKGVDSTLKIQPAELGDSAMYLCASSQQYEQFFGPGTRLTVL.

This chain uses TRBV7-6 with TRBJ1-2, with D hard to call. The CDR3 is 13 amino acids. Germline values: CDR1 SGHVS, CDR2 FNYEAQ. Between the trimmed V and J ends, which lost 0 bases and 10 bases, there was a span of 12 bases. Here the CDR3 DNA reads TGTGCCAGCAGCTTAGCGGGGTCCAATGTCTACACCTTC. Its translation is CASSLAGSNVYTF. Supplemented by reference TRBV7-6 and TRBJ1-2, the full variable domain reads GAGVSQSPRYKVTKRGQDVALRCDPISGHVSLYWYRQALGQGPEFLTYFNYEAQQDKSGLPNDRFSAERPEGSISTLTIQRTEQRDSAMYRCASSLAGSNVYTFGSGTRLTVV.

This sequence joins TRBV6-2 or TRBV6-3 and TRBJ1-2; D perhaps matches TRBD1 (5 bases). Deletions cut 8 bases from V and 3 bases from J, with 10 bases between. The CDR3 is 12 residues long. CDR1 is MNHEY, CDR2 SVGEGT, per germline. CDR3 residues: CASYTGDYGYTF. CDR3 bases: TGTGCCAGCTACACAGGCGACTATGGCTACACCTTC.